Listed below are T cell receptor beta chains from one sample, sequenced in a study of blood T cell repertoires in COVID-19. Clones were sequenced by immunoSEQ multiplex PCR, and TCRdb holds only the in-frame ones, with some missing. The table lists 60,000 or so clones, 78% of them singletons, with about 25% in the top ten. What was sequenced was peripheral blood. The receptors shown here come from a human donor in a cohort sampled during active COVID-19. Both conserved end residues are part of each CDR3. A D gene is named only where the DNA matches it firmly. Clone sizes are given selectively: once, few, many, or a class where the clone is expanded.

D gene	V gene	J gene	clone size	CDR3 DNA	CDR3 protein
-	TRBV29-1	TRBJ2-7	-	TGCAGCGTAGCACAGGGTATCGACGAGCAGTACTTC	CSVAQGIDEQYF
-	TRBV5-6	TRBJ2-1	-	TGTGCCAGCAGCCCGGGGGGCAGGGGTGGATTCTTC	CASSPGGRGGFF
TRBD1	TRBV5-5	TRBJ1-5	-	TGTGCCAGCAGCTTTGGGGTGGCAGGGGGTCAGCCCCAGCATTTT	CASSFGVAGGQPQHF
-	TRBV4-2	TRBJ1-1	-	TGTGCCAGCAGCCAAGATCTACAAGGGGGACGAACTGAAGCTTTCTTT	CASSQDLQGGRTEAFF
-	TRBV6-5	TRBJ2-1	few	TGTGCCAGTATACGGACAGAACTGAGCAATGAGCAGTTCTTC	CASIRTELSNEQFF
-	TRBV27	TRBJ2-5	-	TGTGCCAGCAGTTTATTGGCGGGGATCAGAGAGACCCAGTACTTC	CASSLLAGIRETQYF
-	TRBV6-1	TRBJ2-7	few	TGTGCCAGCAGTGACAGGGGTTACGAGCAGTACTTC	CASSDRGYEQYF
TRBD1	TRBV27	TRBJ1-5	-	TGTGCCAGCAGTGCCACAGGGGGGTGGAATCAGCCCCAGCATTTT	CASSATGGWNQPQHF
TRBD1	TRBV4-1	TRBJ1-6	-	TGCGCCAGCAGCCAAGAAAGAGGACAGGGTGAATCACCCCTCCACTTT	CASSQERGQGESPLHF
-	TRBV7-9	TRBJ1-1	-	TGTGCCAGCAGCTTAGAAGCTCAGAACACTGAAGCTTTCTTT	CASSLEAQNTEAFF
TRBD1	TRBV5-5	TRBJ2-3	-	TGTGCCAGCAGATTCGGACAGGGCTCCACAGATACGCAGTATTTT	CASRFGQGSTDTQYF
-	TRBV6-2/TRBV6-3	TRBJ1-5	-	TGTGCCAGCAGTTTAACAGGGCCCGGCCAGCCCCAGCATTTT	CASSLTGPGQPQHF
-	TRBV6-5	TRBJ1-3	-	TGTGCCAGCAGTTACGGGGGGAACTTCGGAAACACCATATATTTT	CASSYGGNFGNTIYF
-	TRBV28	TRBJ1-4	-	TGTGCCAGCAGCCCGGGGGAAAAACTGTTTTTT	CASSPGEKLFF
-	TRBV13	TRBJ1-6	few	TGTGCCAGCAGCTTAGGGGCTAATTCACCCCTCCACTTT	CASSLGANSPLHF
-	TRBV5-1	TRBJ1-2	-	TGCGCCAGCAGCTCGGAGGGGACGGCGGGGATCTATGGCTACACCTTC	CASSSEGTAGIYGYTF
-	TRBV6-5	TRBJ1-1	-	TGTGCCAGCAGAATACTTTCCCAGGCTGAAGCTTTCTTT	CASRILSQAEAFF
-	TRBV28	TRBJ2-2	-	TGTGCCAGCAGTTTATGGGTTTGGGGCAGAATAATTGATTTCGACACCGGGGAGCTGTTTTTT	CASSLWVWGRIIDFDTGELFF
TRBD1	TRBV19	TRBJ1-3	-	TGTGCCAGTAGTTCCATCCAACAGGGGACCGTCTCTGGAAACACCATATATTTT	CASSSIQQGTVSGNTIYF
-	TRBV3-1/TRBV3-2	TRBJ1-1	few	TGTGCCAGCAGCCAAGATGATGCGGGGGACACTGAAGCTTTCTTT	CASSQDDAGDTEAFF
TRBD2	TRBV4-3	TRBJ2-1	-	TGCGCCAGCAGCCAACTTAGGACTAGCGGGGGGTTTAATGAGCAGTTCTTC	CASSQLRTSGGFNEQFF
TRBD2	TRBV2	TRBJ2-2	-	TGTGCCAGCAGTGTATGGCGGGAGGGCAACGGGGAGCTGTTTTTT	CASSVWREGNGELFF
-	TRBV6-2/TRBV6-3	TRBJ2-1	-	TGTGCCAGCAGCGTTATCAATGAGCAGTTCTTC	CASSVINEQFF